This TCR beta chain appears in the sequencing data of a study of blood T cell repertoires in COVID-19. Study details: Sites across the United States, Italy and Spain contributed samples from acute and convalescent COVID-19. In each case, the material was cDNA or gDNA derived from T cells, B-cell-depleted T cells, or PBMCs.

Source study methods: It was from reference gene primer amplification that nucleated cell counts were estimated. Only in-frame clones appear in the TCRdb table, and some are missing; sequencing was by immunoSEQ multiplex PCR. That table gives V, J and clone size, and the DNA gave D and trimming. Here the sample spans roughly 200,000 clones, around 84% being singletons. From germline, CDR1 is SGHTA and CDR2 FQGNSA. J was trimmed by 2 bases and V by 5 bases; bases with no gene match: 14. The CDR3 length is 18 residues. This chain joins TRBV7-2 and TRBJ2-3; 9 bases are a match to TRBD2. This TCR came from an elderly woman with active or convalescent COVID-19. The source material was peripheral blood. Here the CDR3 DNA reads TGTGCCAGCAGCCAAAGACGGCCTAGCGGGACTACCACAGATACGCAGTATTTT. This encodes CASSQRRPSGTTTDTQYF.